The next 7 T cell receptor beta chains were all read from a single sample in a study of blood T cell repertoires in COVID-19. The data were produced by immunoSEQ multiplex PCR, yet TCRdb's version contains in-frame clones alone and is incomplete. The sample has approximately 210,000 clones, roughly 83% seen once. Sequencing input: peripheral blood. These receptors were taken from a woman in her 70s with active or convalescent COVID-19.

V is TRBV12-3 or TRBV12-4 and J is TRBJ2-1, with 7 bases identical to TRBD2. With 6 bases clipped from V and 7 bases from J, the junction kept 3 bases outside the gene matches. The CDR3 extends over 12 amino acids. The CDR3 DNA reads TGTGCCAGCAGGGGGGGAGGGAATGAGCAGTTCTTC. Translated, it gives CASRGGGNEQFF.

This rearrangement joins TRBV7-8 to TRBJ1-5; D call uncertain. Germline V lookup: CDR1 SGHVS, CDR2 FQNEAQ. This CDR3 region has 16 residues. Trimming shortened V by 5 bases and J by 1 base, and 15 bases separated the two germline ends. The CDR3 region is CASSPEGIGSNQPQHF. In DNA, the CDR3 is TGTGCCAGCAGCCCCGAGGGCATCGGGAGCAATCAGCCCCAGCATTTT.

The chain combines TRBV7-3 with TRBJ2-5; D is possibly TRBD2 (6 bases). The CDR3 sequence is 14 residues long. Trimming removed 3 bases from V and 4 bases from J, with 12 bases in between. The germline V gene encodes CDR1 SGHTA and CDR2 FQGTGA. Written as DNA, the CDR3 is TGTGCCAGCAGCTTGTTGGGGACTGTAGAGACCCAGTACTTC. Translated, it gives CASSLLGTVETQYF.

This chain uses TRBV5-1 with TRBJ1-2; D is perhaps TRBD1 (6 bases). CDR1 SGHRS and CDR2 YFSETQ come from the germline V gene. The V end was cut by 4 bases, the J end by 2 bases, with 9 bases between. The CDR3 sequence is 13 residues long. CDR3 coding DNA: TGCGCCAGCAGCGGGGACATAAACTATGGCTACACCTTC. It specifies CASSGDINYGYTF.

The chain has TRBV19 and TRBJ1-5; TRBD1 might be the D (6 bases). CDR3 length: 16 residues. Germline CDR1 LNHDA, CDR2 SQIVND (reference sequence). The ends were cut back, 5 bases at V and 3 bases at J, with 17 bases in the middle. In DNA, the CDR3 is TGTGCCAGTAGTGTCGACAGGTCCGGACCCAATCAGCCCCAGCATTTT. Translation: CASSVDRSGPNQPQHF. Full variable domain (outside the CDR3, taken from reference TRBV19 and TRBJ1-5): DGGITQSPKYLFRKEGQNVTLSCEQNLNHDAMYWYRQDPGQGLRLIYYSQIVNDFQKGDIAEGYSVSREKKESFPLTVTSAQKNPTAFYLCASSVDRSGPNQPQHFGDGTRLSIL.

This clone has a handful of counts. The chain couples TRBV7-2 to TRBJ2-1; TRBD1 matches 8 bases. The CDR3 extends over 14 amino acids. V gave up 2 bases and J gave up 5 bases; unmatched junction bases: 2. Germline CDR1 reads SGHTA; CDR2 reads FQGNSA. CDR3 in amino acids: CASSLRQGNNEQFF. Here the CDR3 DNA reads TGTGCCAGCAGCTTAAGACAGGGGAACAATGAGCAGTTCTTC. Drawing the rest from reference TRBV7-2 and TRBJ2-1, the complete variable domain is GAGVSQSPSNKVTEKGKDVELRCDPISGHTALYWYRQSLGQGLEFLIYFQGNSAPDKSGLPSDRFSAERTGGSVSTLTIQRTQQEDSAVYLCASSLRQGNNEQFFGPGTRLTVL.

This sequence joins TRBV19 and TRBJ2-1, with 8 bases fitting TRBD2. The CDR3 contains 14 residues. From germline, CDR1 is LNHDA and CDR2 SQIVND (reference sequence). V lost 4 bases to trimming and J lost 7 bases; unmatched junction nucleotides: 6. CDR3 loop: CASSRNGGANEQFF. CDR3 bases: TGTGCCAGTAGTAGGAACGGGGGGGCGAATGAGCAGTTCTTC. Full variable domain (remainder filled in from reference TRBV19 and TRBJ2-1): DGGITQSPKYLFRKEGQNVTLSCEQNLNHDAMYWYRQDPGQGLRLIYYSQIVNDFQKGDIAEGYSVSREKKESFPLTVTSAQKNPTAFYLCASSRNGGANEQFFGPGTRLTVL.